This T cell receptor (beta chain) was recovered during a study of technical replicates of blood from a handful of donors. Repertoires were generated with immunoSEQ multiplex PCR, while TCRdb's copy carries only in-frame clones and drops some. In the table there are roughly 85,000 clones, about 93% of which are singletons. The V segment lost 6 bases and the J segment 3 bases; nucleotides outside the gene matches: 22. The CDR3 runs to 19 residues. This TCR was sampled from a human donor in good health. Material for sequencing was T cells isolated from PBMCs. The rearrangement uses TRBV5-3 and TRBJ2-5; 8 nucleotides match TRBD1. TRBV5-3 is an ORF, with its function uncertain. CDR3 residues: CARIAFRTGTVLDKETQYF. CDR3 nucleotide sequence: TGTGCCAGAATCGCGTTCAGGACAGGGACGGTGTTGGACAAAGAGACCCAGTACTTC.